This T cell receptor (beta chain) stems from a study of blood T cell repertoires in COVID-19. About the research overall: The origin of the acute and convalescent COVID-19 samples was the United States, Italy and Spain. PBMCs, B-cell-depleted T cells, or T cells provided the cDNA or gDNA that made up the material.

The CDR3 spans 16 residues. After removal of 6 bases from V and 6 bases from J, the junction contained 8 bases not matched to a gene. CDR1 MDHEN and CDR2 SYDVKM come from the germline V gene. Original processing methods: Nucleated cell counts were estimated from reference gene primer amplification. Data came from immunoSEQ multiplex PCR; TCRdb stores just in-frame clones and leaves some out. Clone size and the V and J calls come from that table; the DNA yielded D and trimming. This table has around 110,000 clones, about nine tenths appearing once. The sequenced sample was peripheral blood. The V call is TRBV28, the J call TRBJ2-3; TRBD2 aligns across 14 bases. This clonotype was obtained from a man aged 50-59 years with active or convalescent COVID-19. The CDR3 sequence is CASRPRLAGGLDTQYF. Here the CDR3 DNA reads TGTGCCAGCAGGCCCCGACTAGCGGGGGGGCTGGATACGCAGTATTTT.